The T cell receptor beta chain described here comes from a study of blood T cells in healthy people across ages. This clonotype was seen only a few times. The CDR3 is 14 residues long. CDR1 and CDR2 from the germline V gene are MNHEY and SVGEGT. Primed by a sample-barcoded 5' primer and a J-beta primer mix, a second PCR proceeded for 7 to 11 cycles. TCRdb re-called the 5' RACE reads with MiXCR, one entry per CDR3 protein. Of hundreds of thousands of distinct CDR3 sequences listed, about 30% are singletons. The origin of this receptor is a woman of 80 years or more in good health. The J gene is TRBJ2-1, the V gene TRBV6-2 or TRBV6-3; D may be TRBD1 (5 bases). The closer fit of TRBJ2-7 to the DNA end suggests the J call may be wrong. The sample taken for sequencing was blood. The CDR3 reads CASTRDPRYNEQYF. For the CDR3, the DNA is TGTGCCAGCACCAGGGATCCAAGATACAATGAGCAGTACTTC.